The 5 T cell receptor beta chains in this list originate from one sample, sequenced in a study of spatial heterogeneity in lung cancer (dated 2019 in TCRdb). Libraries were prepared through 5' RACE. This sample was sequenced with a NextSeq 500. Through fastp at Q25 and MiXCR, TCRdb rebuilt clones from the public reads, retaining in-frame beta chains. Every entry covers one CDR3 protein and lists the most common genes and DNA from its rows. Within this sample are some 100,000 distinct CDR3 sequences, with around 10% of them counted one time only. The ten largest clones add up to 6.9% of the sample. Reading the label with the study, this specimen's time point is: sample taken at primary tumor resection. Whole RNA extracted from tumor and nontumor lung tissue, or from cryopreserved PBMC samples, was used for TCR sequencing without cell sorting. Sample: PBMCs, taken at surgery. The receptors were sampled from a male donor with early-stage non-small cell lung cancer.

This clonotype has at least ten counts. V gene TRBV27 combines with J gene TRBJ2-3; TRBD1 is a possible D gene (6 bases). This CDR3 is 14 amino acids long. V lost 5 bases and J lost 5, with 14 bases in between. CDR1 MNHEY and CDR2 SMNVEV come from the germline V gene (reference sequence). CDR3 bases: TGTGCCAGCAGTCCGGGACACAACCGAGATACGCAGTATTTT. As protein: CASSPGHNRDTQYF.

Only a few counts were recorded for this clonotype. The V call is TRBV6-6, the J call TRBJ2-4; tentative D call: TRBD2 (6 bases). Between the trimmed V and J ends, which lost 4 bases and 9 bases, there was a span of 10 bases. CDR3 length equals 12 residues. Germline V gene data show CDR1 as MNHNY and CDR2 as SVGAGI (reference sequence). CDR3 protein: CASSLGLPIQYF. The CDR3 DNA reads as TGTGCCAGCAGTTTGGGACTGCCCATTCAGTACTTC.

This clonotype occurred a few times. The chain links TRBV9 to TRBJ2-1; TRBD2 might be the D (5 bases). Germline V CDR1 and CDR2: SGDLS, YYNGEE. The CDR3 has 12 amino acids. The V gene lost 5 bases and the J gene lost 10 bases, with 13 bases spanning the gap. CDR3 sequence (DNA): TGTGCCAGCAGTCGACTACGGTTCGAGCAGTTCTTC. This sequence encodes CASSRLRFEQFF.

This chain joins TRBV2 and TRBJ2-3; D is uncertain. The length of the CDR3 is 13 residues. Trimming pared 5 bases from V and 3 bases from J, leaving 9 bases between. Germline CDR1 and CDR2: SNHLY and FYNNEI. DNA for the CDR3: TGTGCCAGCAGTTTTTTGGTGACAGATACGCAGTATTTT. As protein: CASSFLVTDTQYF.

In its sample, this clonotype was seen a few times. The chain recombines TRBV5-4 with TRBJ2-2; TRBD2 is a possible D gene (5 bases). This CDR3 spans 16 amino acids. Per germline, CDR1 SGHNT and CDR2 YYREEE (reference sequence). V was trimmed by 0 bases and J by 0 bases, leaving 9 bases between them. CDR3 sequence reads: CASSLGRSSNTGELFF. For the CDR3, the DNA is TGTGCCAGCAGCTTGGGGAGGAGTTCGAACACCGGGGAGCTGTTTTTT.